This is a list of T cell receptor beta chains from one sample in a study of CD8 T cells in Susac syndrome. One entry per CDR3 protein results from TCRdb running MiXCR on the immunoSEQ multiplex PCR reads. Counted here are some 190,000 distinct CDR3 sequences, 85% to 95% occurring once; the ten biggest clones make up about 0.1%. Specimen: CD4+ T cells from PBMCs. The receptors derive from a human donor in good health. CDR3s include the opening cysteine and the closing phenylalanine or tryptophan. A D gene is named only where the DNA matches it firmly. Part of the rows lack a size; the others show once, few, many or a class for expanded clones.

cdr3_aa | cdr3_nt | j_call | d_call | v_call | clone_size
CASSPDGQMNTEAFF | TGCGCCAGCAGCCCCGACGGACAGATGAACACTGAAGCTTTCTTT | TRBJ1-1 | NA | TRBV23-1 | NA
CASSPSRGGYTF | TGTGCCAGCAGCCCAAGTAGGGGTGGCTACACCTTC | TRBJ1-2 | NA | TRBV3-1 | NA
CASSQKRSGNEQFF | TGCGCCAGCAGTCAAAAAAGATCCGGGAATGAGCAGTTCTTC | TRBJ2-1 | NA | TRBV23-1 | NA
CASSLYRVTEAFF | TGTGCCAGCAGTTTATACAGGGTAACTGAAGCTTTCTTT | TRBJ1-1 | NA | TRBV28 | NA
CASGRSTEAFF | TGTGCCAGCGGGAGGAGCACTGAAGCTTTCTTT | TRBJ1-1 | NA | TRBV6-5 | NA
CSAREGGPNQPQHF | TGCAGTGCTAGAGAGGGGGGACCCAATCAGCCCCAGCATTTT | TRBJ1-5 | NA | TRBV20-1 | NA
CASSPPGRDEQYF | TGTGCCAGCAGCCCCCCAGGTCGCGACGAGCAGTACTTC | TRBJ2-7 | NA | TRBV3-1 | NA
CSVEGGRQGATYEQYF | TGCAGCGTTGAAGGGGGGCGACAGGGGGCCACCTACGAGCAGTACTTC | TRBJ2-7 | TRBD1 | TRBV29-1 | NA
CASSAGTEGPDTQYF | TGTGCCAGCAGCGCAGGGACGGAAGGTCCAGATACGCAGTATTTT | TRBJ2-3 | NA | TRBV5-4 | NA
CSAAISGSSYNEQFF | TGCAGCGCCGCTATTAGCGGGAGCTCCTACAATGAGCAGTTCTTC | TRBJ2-1 | TRBD2 | TRBV29-1 | NA
CASHRSSYNSPLHF | TGTGCCAGCCACAGGAGCTCCTATAATTCACCCCTCCACTTT | TRBJ1-6 | NA | TRBV28 | NA
CASSEFGNEVQETQYF | TGTGCCAGCAGTGAGTTTGGCAACGAAGTCCAAGAGACCCAGTACTTC | TRBJ2-5 | NA | TRBV2 | NA
CASSMRGTGDEQYF | TGTGCCAGTAGTATGAGGGGGACTGGGGACGAGCAGTACTTC | TRBJ2-7 | NA | TRBV19 | once
CGTGTDEKLFF | TGCGGGACCGGGACAGACGAAAAACTGTTTTTT | TRBJ1-4 | TRBD1 | TRBV20-1 | NA
CASSRGQGRSDTEAFF | TGTGCCAGCAGCCGTGGACAGGGGAGGTCGGACACTGAAGCTTTCTTT | TRBJ1-1 | TRBD1 | TRBV5-4 | NA
CASSQDSEYGYTF | TGCGCCAGCAGCCAAGATTCCGAGTATGGCTACACCTTC | TRBJ1-2 | NA | TRBV4-3 | NA
CASSLGGWDEQYF | TGTGCCAGCAGCTTAGGGGGATGGGACGAGCAGTACTTC | TRBJ2-7 | NA | TRBV7-9 | NA
CASSLGGSTGELFF | TGTGCCAGCAGCCTCGGGGGATCCACCGGGGAGCTGTTTTTT | TRBJ2-2 | NA | TRBV3-1 | once
CATSFDAGAYPKNIQYF | TGTGCCACCAGTTTCGATGCGGGGGCCTACCCCAAAAACATTCAGTACTTC | TRBJ2-4 | NA | TRBV24-1 | once
CAWFKPSGANVLTF | TGTGCCTGGTTTAAGCCCTCTGGGGCCAACGTCCTGACTTTC | TRBJ2-6 | NA | TRBV30 | NA
CASSLDGTGPETQYF | TGCGCCAGCAGCTTGGATGGGACAGGGCCAGAGACCCAGTACTTC | TRBJ2-5 | TRBD1 | TRBV5-1 | NA
CASSQATVAKNIQYF | TGTGCCAGCAGCCAAGCGACCGTAGCCAAAAACATTCAGTACTTC | TRBJ2-4 | NA | TRBV3-1 | NA
CAVQETQYF | TGTGCCGTACAAGAGACCCAGTACTTC | TRBJ2-5 | NA | TRBV2 | NA
CASSAGQGTQPQHF | TGTGCCAGCAGCGCAGGACAGGGGACTCAGCCCCAGCATTTT | TRBJ1-5 | TRBD1 | TRBV9 | NA
CASRLAGTGELFF | TGTGCCAGCCGACTAGCGGGTACCGGGGAGCTGTTTTTT | TRBJ2-2 | TRBD2 | TRBV12-3/TRBV12-4 | NA
CSAPRQGSEQFF | TGCAGTGCTCCGCGACAGGGGAGTGAGCAGTTCTTC | TRBJ2-1 | TRBD1 | TRBV20-1 | NA
CSAPSEFQETQYF | TGCAGTGCTCCCTCAGAGTTTCAAGAGACCCAGTACTTC | TRBJ2-5 | NA | TRBV20-1 | once
CASTPHDQLAEYNEQFF | TGTGCCAGCACCCCGCATGATCAGCTAGCGGAGTACAATGAGCAGTTCTTC | TRBJ2-1 | TRBD2 | TRBV28 | NA
CASSQNRGRTDTQYF | TGTGCCAGCAGCCAAAACAGGGGGCGTACAGATACGCAGTATTTT | TRBJ2-3 | TRBD1 | TRBV3-1 | NA
CASSLGLAGDEQFF | TGTGCCAGCAGCTTGGGTTTAGCGGGAGACGAGCAGTTCTTC | TRBJ2-1 | TRBD2 | TRBV5-6 | NA
CASSPGVSGDIQYF | TGTGCCAGCTCCCCAGGGGTCTCCGGGGACATTCAGTACTTC | TRBJ2-4 | NA | TRBV6-5 | NA
CATSDFAKNTGELFF | TGTGCCACCAGTGATTTTGCGAAGAACACCGGGGAGCTGTTTTTT | TRBJ2-2 | NA | TRBV24-1 | once
CASSPSDTDTQYF | TGTGCCAGCTCACCCTCGGACACAGATACGCAGTATTTT | TRBJ2-3 | NA | TRBV18 | NA
CASSRGADYNEQFF | TGTGCCAGTTCGAGGGGGGCTGACTACAATGAGCAGTTCTTC | TRBJ2-1 | NA | TRBV3-1 | NA
CASSVDREQFF | TGTGCCAGCAGCGTTGACAGGGAGCAGTTCTTC | TRBJ2-1 | NA | TRBV9 | few
CASRFKGSPLHF | TGTGCCAGCAGATTCAAAGGTTCACCCCTCCACTTT | TRBJ1-6 | NA | TRBV12-3/TRBV12-4 | once
CATSRDPGQETQYF | TGTGCCACCAGCAGAGATCCGGGGCAAGAGACCCAGTACTTC | TRBJ2-5 | NA | TRBV15 | NA
CSEGPAGSDTQYF | TGCAGTGAAGGTCCAGCGGGGTCAGATACGCAGTATTTT | TRBJ2-3 | TRBD2 | TRBV20-1 | NA
CATSEGTNYGYTF | TGTGCCACCAGTGAGGGAACTAACTATGGCTACACCTTC | TRBJ1-2 | NA | TRBV24-1 | NA
CASSQIDRVTEAFF | TGTGCCAGCAGCCAAATCGACAGGGTCACTGAAGCTTTCTTT | TRBJ1-1 | TRBD1 | TRBV3-1 | once
CASSPDSLTNYGYTF | TGCGCCAGCAGCCCAGACAGCCTCACTAACTATGGCTACACCTTC | TRBJ1-2 | NA | TRBV4-1 | NA
CASGLGGSYNEQFF | TGTGCTAGTGGTTTGGGTGGTTCCTACAATGAGCAGTTCTTC | TRBJ2-1 | NA | TRBV12-5 | NA
CASSDLGWGSRTEAFF | TGTGCCAGCAGCGATTTAGGGTGGGGCTCCCGCACTGAAGCTTTCTTT | TRBJ1-1 | NA | TRBV11-2 | NA
CASSPRTGTNVLTF | TGTGCCAGCAGCCCGCGGACAGGGACCAACGTCCTGACTTTC | TRBJ2-6 | TRBD1 | TRBV9 | NA
CASSLGGSTHNEQFF | TGTGCCAGCAGCTTAGGGGGGTCAACACACAATGAGCAGTTCTTC | TRBJ2-1 | NA | TRBV11-3 | NA
CSVAGTGADTQYF | TGCAGCGTTGCCGGGACAGGGGCCGATACGCAGTATTTT | TRBJ2-3 | TRBD1 | TRBV29-1 | NA
CASSPYTGQGGQTQYF | TGTGCCAGCTCACCGTATACCGGACAGGGCGGACAGACCCAGTACTTC | TRBJ2-5 | TRBD1 | TRBV18 | NA
CSPSPRLAGPNTGELFF | TGCAGTCCCTCCCCCCGGCTAGCGGGCCCGAACACCGGGGAGCTGTTTTTT | TRBJ2-2 | TRBD2 | TRBV20-1 | once
CASSLELDYRYNEQFF | TGTGCCAGCAGCTTAGAGCTGGACTATCGGTACAATGAGCAGTTCTTC | TRBJ2-1 | NA | TRBV11-1 | NA
CSGWTGNYGYTF | TGCAGCGGGTGGACAGGGAATTATGGGTACACCTTC | TRBJ1-2 | TRBD1 | TRBV29-1 | NA